This paragraph covers one T cell receptor beta chain sequence. There are 15 residues in the CDR3. The V end lost 3 bases, the J end lost 1 base, and 13 bases lay between the germline ends. The germline CDR1 and CDR2 sequences are SGHNT and YYREEE (reference sequence). The data are from a study of blood T cell repertoires in COVID-19. Assay used: immunoSEQ multiplex PCR; TCRdb lists only in-frame clones, some missing. The top ten hold roughly a tenth of the sample, which has about 240,000 clones, 86% seen once. The sample consisted of peripheral blood. The clonotype was recovered from a woman aged 50 to 65 with COVID-19, enrolled during active disease. The chain employs TRBV5-4 and TRBJ1-1, with D possibly being TRBD1 (5 bases). The CDR3 region has the DNA TGTGCCAGCAGCTGGCAGGGAATGAAGAACACTGAAGCTTTCTTT. This translates into CASSWQGMKNTEAFF.